This is a list of T cell receptor beta chains from one sample in a study of cytomegalovirus exposure and HLA in healthy donors. Assay: immunoSEQ multiplex PCR; the TCRdb copy retains only in-frame clones and omits some. This sample has nearly 200,000 clones, with roughly 77% found just once. Sequencing was carried out using PBMCs. The receptors shown here come from a male donor in good health and CMV-seropositive. Each CDR3 is given with its conserved first and last residue. The D gene is left open where the match is weak.

d_call: NA; v_call: TRBV5-1; j_call: TRBJ1-6; cdr3_aa: CASSSDSSYNSPLHF
d_call: TRBD2; v_call: TRBV7-3; j_call: TRBJ2-3; cdr3_aa: CASSPTSGGNTQYF
d_call: NA; v_call: TRBV7-9; j_call: TRBJ1-2; cdr3_aa: CASSPEGLTSGYTF
d_call: NA; v_call: TRBV4-2; j_call: TRBJ1-5; cdr3_aa: CAGSQGGGTGDDQPQHF
d_call: TRBD1; v_call: TRBV5-1; j_call: TRBJ1-2; cdr3_aa: CASFDRVVGGYTF
d_call: NA; v_call: TRBV18; j_call: TRBJ1-1; cdr3_aa: CASSPPAGNTEAFF
d_call: NA; v_call: TRBV19; j_call: TRBJ1-1; cdr3_aa: CASSSPLISRQNTEAFF
d_call: NA; v_call: TRBV4-3; j_call: TRBJ2-5; cdr3_aa: CASSQERTRQETQYF
d_call: TRBD2; v_call: TRBV5-1; j_call: TRBJ2-5; cdr3_aa: CASSLVGLAGVSETQYF
d_call: TRBD1; v_call: TRBV19; j_call: TRBJ1-5; cdr3_aa: CASSIASRGFQPQHF
d_call: TRBD1; v_call: TRBV5-8; j_call: TRBJ2-2; cdr3_aa: CASSLALGTGNTGELFF
d_call: NA; v_call: TRBV19; j_call: TRBJ1-1; cdr3_aa: CASSFYRGNTEAFF
d_call: TRBD2; v_call: TRBV7-3; j_call: TRBJ2-1; cdr3_aa: CASSLVVSGANNEQFF
d_call: NA; v_call: TRBV28; j_call: TRBJ1-1; cdr3_aa: CASTLNTEAFF
d_call: TRBD1; v_call: TRBV27; j_call: TRBJ2-7; cdr3_aa: CASSPQGAHEQYF
d_call: NA; v_call: TRBV6-6; j_call: TRBJ1-3; cdr3_aa: CASSPGGSRNTIYF
d_call: TRBD2; v_call: TRBV7-2; j_call: TRBJ2-5; cdr3_aa: CASSLERLAGETQYF
d_call: NA; v_call: TRBV9; j_call: TRBJ1-2; cdr3_aa: CASNDGQPKRNYGYTF
d_call: TRBD1; v_call: TRBV7-3; j_call: TRBJ1-5; cdr3_aa: CASSKGQGNQPQHF
d_call: TRBD1; v_call: TRBV7-8; j_call: TRBJ2-2; cdr3_aa: CASSLRDRNTGELFF
d_call: NA; v_call: TRBV7-9; j_call: TRBJ1-2; cdr3_aa: CASSSPRGGHYGYTF
d_call: TRBD2; v_call: TRBV7-9; j_call: TRBJ2-7; cdr3_aa: CASSLLAGGQEQYF
d_call: TRBD1; v_call: TRBV27; j_call: TRBJ2-7; cdr3_aa: CASSSPGQGAYEQYF
d_call: NA; v_call: TRBV5-1; j_call: TRBJ2-2; cdr3_aa: CASFETGSVRTGELFF